The 5 T cell receptor beta chains below all came from one sample that was sequenced in a study of tumor-infiltrating lymphocytes in primary liver carcinoma. TCR beta cDNA was made from 500 ng total RNA with a constant-region primer. Slightly modified ARM-PCR with three nested multiplex PCR rounds yielded TCR beta libraries. TRBV1-TRBV30 forward and Cbeta reverse primers drove the first two approximately 11-cycle rounds. TCRdb re-called the multiplex PCR reads with MiXCR, one entry per CDR3 protein. The table records tens of thousands of distinct CDR3 sequences, about 70% of them present only once. Co-extracting RNA and DNA was done with roughly 17-32 mg of unsorted bulk tissue as input. The sample consisted of liver tumor tissue from sampling region 4. The subset was: tumor region T4, right-lateral pole. These receptors came from a woman aged 60-75 years with primary liver carcinoma and hepatitis B virus infection.

This clonotype was seen ten or more times. The V and J genes are TRBV5-1 and TRBJ2-1, with 10 bases aligning to TRBD1. Germline loops: CDR1 SGHRS, CDR2 YFSETQ. The CDR3 is 17 amino acids. With V trimmed by 10 bases and J by 0 bases, 13 bases remained unmatched. The CDR3 coding sequence is TGCGCCGCCTTGGAAGGGACAGGGGCGAGCTCCTACAATGAGCAGTTCTTC. Its protein product is CAALEGTGASSYNEQFF.

Details on this clonotype: The junction does not match germline at one end; this may be a read error. This chain uses TRBV11-2 with TRBJ2-3; perhaps TRBD1 as D (5 bases). The CDR3 loop spans 17 amino acids. Germline CDR1 is SGHAT and CDR2 is FQNNGV. The CDR3 bases are TGCGCCAGCAGCTTAGGGGAACTAACGTGCACGTCAGATACGCAGTATTTT. It yields the protein CASSLGELTCTSDTQYF.

Points on this clonotype: The junction differs from germline at one of its ends, possibly a read error. The chain uses TRBV11-2 and TRBJ2-3; D perhaps matches TRBD1 (6 bases). There are 17 residues in the CDR3. Germline V gives CDR1 SGHAT, CDR2 FQNNGV. The CDR3 bases are TGTGCCAACAGCTTAGGGGGACGAACGTACACGCCAGATACGCAGTATTTT. It specifies CANSLGGRTYTPDTQYF.

With regard to this clonotype: This could be a read error, since a much larger clone is one nucleotide away. The rearrangement uses TRBV10-3 and TRBJ2-3; D is undetermined. The CDR3 contains 11 residues. Germline V gene lookup returns CDR1 ENHRY and CDR2 SYGVKD. CDR3 region: CAIRGTDTQCF. The CDR3 DNA reads TGTGCCATCAGGGGCACAGATACGCAGTGTTTT.

Details on this clonotype: One junction end disagrees with the germline gene, perhaps due to a read error. The gene calls are TRBV12-3 or TRBV12-4 and TRBJ2-1; D perhaps matches TRBD2 (6 bases). The CDR3 runs 15 residues. The DNA for the CDR3 is TGTGCCAGCAGTTTGGCCCTAGCGACAGTCAATGCGCAGTCCTTC. It is translated as CASSLALATVNAQSF.